This is a list of T cell receptor beta chains from one sample in a study of sequential checkpoint blockade in melanoma. Sequenced by immunoSEQ multiplex PCR; TCRdb stores in-frame clones only, minus some. This sample has 15,000 to 20,000 clones, with 72% found just once. The sequenced sample was CD8+ T cells sorted from blood (inferred from file names), obtained from a patient given nivolumab and ipilimumab in sequence. These receptors all come from a human donor with melanoma. Each CDR3 is given with its conserved first and last residue. The D gene is left open where the match is weak. Clone size is stated in some rows and not others, as once, few, many or a class when expanded.

d_call	j_call	clone_size	v_call	cdr3_nt	cdr3_aa
TRBD1	TRBJ2-2	NA	TRBV29-1	TGCAGCGTGAGGACAGGGTATGACACCGGGGAGCTGTTTTTT	CSVRTGYDTGELFF
NA	TRBJ2-7	NA	TRBV10-1	TGCGCCAGCAGTGAAGGGGGGGGTGGCATCCACGAGCAGTACTTC	CASSEGGGGIHEQYF
NA	TRBJ1-2	NA	TRBV5-1	TGCGCCAGCAGCTCTGTGGATTGGGTGTCTAGAAGCTATGGCTACACCTTC	CASSSVDWVSRSYGYTF
TRBD1	TRBJ1-2	NA	TRBV6-5	TGTGCCAGCAGTTACTCGAGAACAGGGGGCGGCTATGGCTACACCTTC	CASSYSRTGGGYGYTF
TRBD2	TRBJ2-3	NA	TRBV11-2	TGTGCCAGCAGCTTATGGCTAGCGGGAAACACAGATACGCAGTATTTT	CASSLWLAGNTDTQYF
TRBD1	TRBJ1-5	NA	TRBV6-5	TGTGCCAGCGGGACAGGGGTGGTCAATCAGCCCCAGCATTTT	CASGTGVVNQPQHF
NA	TRBJ1-1	NA	TRBV19	TGTGCCAGTAGGACCGCAGGGACTGAAGCTTTCTTT	CASRTAGTEAFF
TRBD1	TRBJ1-2	NA	TRBV25-1	TGTGCCAGCAGTGAACCCGGACAGGGGGCTGGCTACACCTTC	CASSEPGQGAGYTF
NA	TRBJ2-7	NA	TRBV5-4	TGTGCCAGCAGCCCCTACGACGGGGTGCAGGAGCAGTACTTC	CASSPYDGVQEQYF
TRBD1	TRBJ1-4	NA	TRBV28	TGTGCCAGCAGTCTCCTCAGGGGGCCGGTTGAAAAACTGTTTTTT	CASSLLRGPVEKLFF
NA	TRBJ1-2	NA	TRBV10-2	TGCGCCAGCAGTGAGTCTTCCAGGGAAAGTTATGGCTACACCTTC	CASSESSRESYGYTF
TRBD1	TRBJ1-2	NA	TRBV7-9	TGTGCCAGCAGCTTAGAGATACAGGGGTACTATGGCTACACCTTC	CASSLEIQGYYGYTF
NA	TRBJ1-5	NA	TRBV4-1	TGCGCCAGCAGCCAAGTATCGTATAGCAATCAGCCCCAGCATTTT	CASSQVSYSNQPQHF
NA	TRBJ1-1	NA	TRBV15	TGTGCCACCAGCAGAGCAGGGATGAACACTGAAGCTTTCTTT	CATSRAGMNTEAFF
TRBD2	TRBJ2-7	NA	TRBV11-3	TGTGCCAGCAGCTTTCACGGTCCTAGCGGGAAAGCCATCTACGAGCAGTACTTC	CASSFHGPSGKAIYEQYF
NA	TRBJ1-1	once	TRBV5-8	TGTGCCAGCACCTTGACAGTGAACACTGAAGCTTTCTTT	CASTLTVNTEAFF
TRBD2	TRBJ2-7	NA	TRBV5-6	TGTGCCAGCAGTTTAGGCGGGGGAAGCTACGAGCAGTACTTC	CASSLGGGSYEQYF
NA	TRBJ2-7	NA	TRBV9	TGTGCCAGCAGCACCCGACCTAGCAGTTCCTACGAGCAGTACTTC	CASSTRPSSSYEQYF
TRBD1	TRBJ1-1	NA	TRBV2	TGTGCCAGCAGTGAAAGGACAGGATTGGGCACTGAAGCTTTCTTT	CASSERTGLGTEAFF
TRBD1	TRBJ1-2	NA	TRBV29-1	TGCAGCGTTGACTCCGGGAGGGGGCAGGACTATGGCTACACCTTC	CSVDSGRGQDYGYTF
NA	TRBJ2-7	NA	TRBV5-4	TGTGCCAGCAGCTTCTGGGGGGGCAGTTATCAGTACTTC	CASSFWGGSYQYF
TRBD1	TRBJ2-5	NA	TRBV18	TGTGCCAGCTCACCAAGCGGCAGGGGGCAAGAGACCCAGTACTTC	CASSPSGRGQETQYF
NA	TRBJ1-2	medium-sized	TRBV5-6	TGTGCCAGCATCATCAGGGGAGTTGGCTATGGCTACACCTTC	CASIIRGVGYGYTF
NA	TRBJ1-1	NA	TRBV7-2	TGTGCCAGCAGACAACATTTTGGCAGCACTGAAGCTTTCTTT	CASRQHFGSTEAFF
NA	TRBJ1-3	few	TRBV5-4	TGTGCCAGCAGCTTACAGGGTTCTGGAAACACCATATATTTT	CASSLQGSGNTIYF
TRBD1	TRBJ2-7	NA	TRBV5-4	TGTGCCAGCAGCCCAGCCCCGGGACAGTACGAGCAGTACTTC	CASSPAPGQYEQYF
NA	TRBJ2-7	once	TRBV4-1	TGCGCCAGCAGCCAAGATTTTGAGGGGGAGATAAGGTACGAGCAGTACTTC	CASSQDFEGEIRYEQYF
TRBD1	TRBJ1-4	few	TRBV7-9	TGTGCCAGCAGCTCCCTGGAAAGGGGGCAGGGTGAAAAACTGTTTTTT	CASSSLERGQGEKLFF
NA	TRBJ1-1	few	TRBV6-5	TGTGCCAGCAGTTACTTTAGAGACATGCTTGAAGCTTTCTTT	CASSYFRDMLEAFF
NA	TRBJ1-4	NA	TRBV28	TGTGCCAGCAGTCCAACAGGGAGGGAAGAAGAAAAACTGTTTTTT	CASSPTGREEEKLFF
NA	TRBJ1-1	NA	TRBV6-6	TGTGCCAGCAGTTACCTCCGACAGAACACTGAAGCTTTCTTT	CASSYLRQNTEAFF
TRBD1	TRBJ1-1	NA	TRBV4-1	TGCGCCAGCAGCCAGATACGCGGGACAGGGGATCCTCCTGAAGCTTTCTTT	CASSQIRGTGDPPEAFF
NA	TRBJ2-7	once	TRBV9	TGTGCCAGCAGCCAAGAAACTCCCTACGAGCAGTACTTC	CASSQETPYEQYF
NA	TRBJ2-7	NA	TRBV6-5	TGTGCCAGCAGTCTGGGGCACAGGGCCTCCTACGAGCAGTACTTC	CASSLGHRASYEQYF
TRBD1	TRBJ2-7	NA	TRBV5-1	TGCGCCAGCAGCTGGGGACAGGGGGTCCTTATGGAGCAGTACTTC	CASSWGQGVLMEQYF
TRBD2	TRBJ2-7	NA	TRBV28	TGTGCCAGCAGTTTTGTGCGGGAGGACCTAGAGGAGCAGTACTTC	CASSFVREDLEEQYF
NA	TRBJ2-5	NA	TRBV2	TGTGCCAGCAGTCCTCTCGCGGCTGAGACCCAGTACTTC	CASSPLAAETQYF
TRBD1	TRBJ2-7	NA	TRBV28	TGTGCCAGCAGTCTTCTGTTTAGGGACAGGGCGGACGAGCAGTACTTC	CASSLLFRDRADEQYF
NA	TRBJ2-1	NA	TRBV7-3	TGTGCCAGCAGCCTAACGGGCGGGGAGGCCGCAGATGAGCAGTTCTTC	CASSLTGGEAADEQFF
TRBD2	TRBJ2-7	NA	TRBV27	TGTGCCAGCAGTGAACTAGCGGGAGGCGGTAGTTACGAGCAGTACTTC	CASSELAGGGSYEQYF
TRBD1	TRBJ1-2	NA	TRBV6-1	TGTGCCAGCAACCCGACAGGGGAAAGCTATGGCTACACCTTC	CASNPTGESYGYTF